The source of this T cell receptor (beta chain) is a study of T cells in Graves' hyperthyroidism and ophthalmopathy (dated by TCRdb to the late 2010s). Context from the whole study: Peripheral blood was sampled at the time of initial diagnosis, prior to any treatment. To identify distinguishing TCR V-J signatures, a discovery cohort of 90 to 100 patients was used, comprising 43 with Graves' ophthalmopathy and some 57 with stable Graves' hyperthyroidism. Prospective prediction of ophthalmopathy was tested in an independent validation cohort of fewer than 20 hyperthyroidism patients and 15 to 17 patients who later progressed to ophthalmopathy. The 100 or so discovery patients were randomly split 7:3 into training and test sets. Thyroid tissue and blood T-cell repertoires from roughly six Graves' hyperthyroidism patients were also compared in the study. Once sampling was done, hyperthyroidism patients were given methimazole at a starting dose of 30 mg daily, whereas ophthalmopathy patients were given high-dose intravenous methylprednisolone. TCR Vbeta CDR3 sequencing of approximately 140 peripheral blood samples (43 ophthalmopathy, 75 to 85 hyperthyroidism and approximately 17 progressor patients) is reported in the paper.

Counted from cysteine to phenylalanine, this CDR3 has 10 amino acids. Solely the CDR3 DNA is kept, with 30 bases framed from the first base. The germline V gene yields SQVTM for CDR1 and ANQGSEA for CDR2. A distance of 6 bases separates the germline ends of V and J, which lose 5 bases and 5 bases respectively. Here is what the overall study found, with its caveats: No statistical method was used to fix the sample size in advance, and group allocation was not hidden from the investigators. Most expanded thyroid clonotypes (frequency above 0.001) were also found in blood, which suggests that blood repertoires may mirror thyroid immune responses. During validation, the model predicted progression to ophthalmopathy a median of about 6.3 months ahead of onset, with roughly 65% sensitivity and 72% to 80% specificity. A 13 V-J signature model separated ophthalmopathy from stable hyperthyroidism, with roughly 88% sensitivity and 81.08% specificity in cross-validation and 80%/75% in testing.

The TCR beta CDR3 regions were amplified from the RNA transcripts. For the first round of RT-PCR on the TCR CDR3, the HTBI primer set was used together with the Qiagen OneStep RT-PCR kit. The libraries were constructed in a second round of multiplex PCR and then size-selected and purified. The libraries were sequenced on an Illumina HiSeq2000 using paired-end 100 bp reads. Processing in the source paper ran as follows. Raw data were processed with SOAPnuke, discarding reads with adapters, uncalled bases, mean Phred below 15, or no exact constant-primer or identifier match. High-quality paired reads were merged using COPE v1.2.5, and each unique nucleotide sequence was defined as a clonotype. MiTCR v1.1 was used to align the clonotypes against IMGT TRBV, TRBD and TRBJ reference segments. The analysis was restricted to V-J combinations with a frequency above 0.0001, which together covered just over 99% of the repertoires. The TCS score was defined as the ratio of F50 (clonal expansion) to E x V (chaos), calculated using BLOSUM62-based TCRdist between CDR3 peptides within each V-J. Welch's t-statistics and random forest reduced around 520 V-J features to 10 to 15, which were used in a naive Bayes classifier (R e1071). Starting from the raw public reads, TCRdb applied fastp trimming at Q25, assembled clones with MiXCR and retained in-frame beta chains. Every entry covers one CDR3 protein and lists the most common genes and DNA from its rows. TCRdb's processing, not the authors', yielded these V and J calls. This sample holds fewer than 400,000 distinct CDR3 sequences; approximately 16% were observed only once. The ten largest clones represent roughly 31% of the sample.

A patient counted as having stable Graves' hyperthyroidism if no progression to ophthalmopathy occurred over 18 months of follow-up. Hyperthyroidism patients were aged 18 to 65 years and newly diagnosed, with disease duration of less than 2 months. The study excluded patients with uncontrolled infections, other autoimmune diseases, pregnancy or lactation. Diagnoses relied on clinical symptoms, serum thyroxine and TRAb, thyroid ultrasound and orbital computed tomography. Ficoll-Paque density gradient centrifugation was used to isolate PBMCs from approximately 11 ml of fresh peripheral blood. Total RNA was extracted using Trizol reagent, and RNA quality was assessed on an Agilent 2100 Bioanalyzer. This clonotype came up many times. Its target antigen remains unknown. Qualities for individual bases were not recorded, and no much larger clone is one base off.

The specimen sequenced was blood. The receptor was derived from a man younger than 40 with Graves' hyperthyroidism. The V and J segments used are TRBV29-1 and TRBJ2-5; the D gene cannot be resolved reliably. This receptor carries the CDR3 CSVRTETQYF. Read as DNA, the sequence is TGCAGCGTTCGGACGGAGACCCAGTACTTC.